This TCR beta chain was identified during a study of shared clonotypes between healthy human individuals. Study-wide context: Three CD4 naive, three CD4 memory, two CD8 naive and one CD8 memory plate were used per donor. Findings and limits, study-wide: Across subsets, estimated richness was generally greater for naive than for memory populations.

With regard to this clone: Its specificity is unknown.

Losses at the gene ends were 5 bases for V and 6 bases for J; bases not matched to a gene: 3. The CDR3 loop spans 12 amino acids. Germline V CDR1 and CDR2: SQVTM, ANQGSEA. Each cell subset's genomic DNA was divided evenly among several immunoSEQ plates. Clones were read by immunoSEQ multiplex PCR, and TCRdb kept only the in-frame ones, dropping some. The sample yields some 2.1 million clones, 95% seen once. This TCR derives from a man aged 18 to 35 in good health. This chain connects TRBV29-1 to TRBJ1-1; 10 bases map to TRBD1. Sequencing was performed on naive CD4+ T cells sorted from blood. The subset is: CD45RA+ positively selected. CDR3 sequence (DNA): TGCAGCGTTCGACAGGGGGCCGCTGAAGCTTTCTTT. It translates to CSVRQGAAEAFF.